Presented here are 28 T cell receptor beta chains from one specimen sequenced in a study of CD4 and CD8 cells across lung adenocarcinoma regions. One entry per CDR3 protein, called by TCRdb with MiXCR from the PCR reads. The sample lists about 3,400 distinct CDR3 sequences, roughly 61% occurring once. Sequenced sample: CD4+ T cells from the center of a lung tumor. The receptors here all came from a female donor with lung adenocarcinoma. The CD4 and CD8 labels of this study may be unreliable.

Note on this clonotype: Germline is not matched at one junction end, which may reflect a read error. This chain uses TRBV6-1 with TRBJ2-3; 9 bases are shared with TRBD2. From germline, CDR1 is MNHNS and CDR2 SASEGT. CDR3 size: 20 residues. Written as DNA, the CDR3 is TGTGCCAGCAGTCCCTGGGGGGGGCGGGAGGGGGGGGGCGCCAAAAATACGCAGTATTTC. Its protein is CASSPWGGREGGGAKNTQYF.

The rearrangement uses TRBV10-1 and TRBJ2-3; D is uncertain. This CDR3 has 15 amino acids. The germline V gene has CDR1 WNHNN and CDR2 SYGVQD (reference sequence). Deletions cut 2 bases from V and 3 bases from J, with 12 bases between. CDR3 sequence: CASSEPALGTDTQYF. For the CDR3, the DNA is TGCGCCAGCAGTGAGCCCGCACTGGGGACAGATACGCAGTATTTT.

This chain joins TRBV9 and TRBJ2-1; 7 nucleotides align to TRBD2. Per the germline V gene, CDR1 is SGDLS and CDR2 is YYNGEE. V gave up 1 base and J gave up 2 bases; unmatched junction bases: 6. The CDR3 consists of 16 residues. Here the CDR3 DNA reads TGTGCCAGCAGCGTACTAGCGGCCTCCGCCTACAATGAGCAGTTCTTC. It encodes CASSVLAASAYNEQFF. The entire variable domain, with the rest obtained from reference TRBV9 and TRBJ2-1, is as follows: DSGVTQTPKHLITATGQRVTLRCSPRSGDLSVYWYQQSLDQGLQFLIQYYNGEERAKGNILERFSAQQFPDLHSELNLSSLELGDSALYFCASSVLAASAYNEQFFGPGTRLTVL.

This clonotype is judged large (0.1 to 1%). The chain couples TRBV6-5 to TRBJ2-2; D possibly uses TRBD1 or TRBD2 (5 bases each). The germline V and J ends were trimmed by 10 bases and 1 base, with 13 bases remaining between them. The CDR3 sequence is 14 residues long. The germline V gene has CDR1 MNHEY and CDR2 SVGAGI. The CDR3 DNA reads TGTGCCACCTCGGGACCGAAGAACACCGGGGAGCTGTTTTTT. It codes for CATSGPKNTGELFF.

The sample holds a few counts of this clonotype. This rearrangement joins TRBV6-1 to TRBJ1-5; tentative D call: TRBD1 (5 bases). Germline V lookup: CDR1 MNHNS, CDR2 SASEGT. The CDR3 has 16 amino acids. V was shortened by 6 bases and J by 1 base, with 16 bases between the two germline ends. In nucleotides, the CDR3 is TGTGCCAGCAGGCCAACGGGACGGTTAAGCAATCAGCCCCAGCATTTT. Translated: CASRPTGRLSNQPQHF.

The chain uses TRBV6-4 and TRBJ2-2; the D call may be TRBD1 or TRBD2 (5 bases each). Judging by the DNA end, TRBJ2-3 fits better; the J call may be wrong. The CDR3 is made up of 15 amino acids. Germline V CDR1 and CDR2: MRHNA, SNTAGT. The CDR3 DNA reads as TGTGCCATGAGCCAACAGGCTGTGAGCACCGGGGAGCAGTATTTT. It translates to CAMSQQAVSTGEQYF.

This clonotype was recorded once. The chain uses TRBV25-1 and TRBJ2-3, with D tentatively TRBD1 or TRBD2 (6 bases each). The J call may be mistaken, given a closer DNA end match to TRBJ2-5. The CDR3 runs to 15 residues. The germline V gene encodes CDR1 MGHDK and CDR2 SYGVNS. The chain's CDR3 is CAAGTEGGDGETQYF. CDR3 bases: TGTGCCGCGGGGACCGAGGGGGGTGACGGAGAGACCCAGTACTTC.

The chain has TRBV27 and TRBJ2-5; TRBD2 aligns across 8 bases. The J call may not be correct, given that the DNA end is closer to TRBJ2-7. This CDR3 spans 16 amino acids. The germline V gene encodes CDR1 MNHEY and CDR2 SMNVEV (reference sequence). For the CDR3, the DNA is TGTGCCAGCAGTTCCCTAAGCGGGGGCAGGGCCTACGAGCAGTACTTC. Its protein product is CASSSLSGGRAYEQYF.

The chain carries TRBV6-1 and TRBJ2-7; the D gene is possibly TRBD1 (5 bases). Per germline, CDR1 MNHNS and CDR2 SASEGT. V lost 10 bases and J 0 bases, leaving 16 bases between the germline ends. The CDR3 consists of 14 residues. Here the CDR3 DNA reads TGTGCCACCTCAGACAGAAGCGACTCCTACGAGCAGTACTTC. Translation: CATSDRSDSYEQYF.

The table lists this clonotype with a count of one. The gene calls are TRBV6-5 and TRBJ2-3, with a weak D call TRBD1 (5 bases). The germline gives CDR1 MNHEY, CDR2 SVGAGI. The CDR3 is made up of 15 amino acids. V shed 1 base and J shed 11 bases, with 19 bases lying between them. CDR3 in DNA: TGTGCCAGCAGTTACTGGTCGGCTTCCAGGGATGAGCAGTATTTT. It yields the protein CASSYWSASRDEQYF.

The V and J genes are TRBV6-1 and TRBJ2-7; tentatively, D is TRBD1 or TRBD2 (6 bases each). The CDR3 runs to 18 residues. Germline assignment: CDR1 MNHNS and CDR2 SASEGT. CDR3 loop: CASSPRDRQEPMFGSSTV. The CDR3 nucleotides are TGTGCCAGCAGTCCGAGAGATAGACAGGAGCCCATGTTCGGGAGCAGCACTGTC.

The chain joins TRBV6-5 to TRBJ2-6; no firm D call. CDR3 length: 15 amino acids. V lost 6 bases to trimming and J lost 0 bases, with 9 bases between them. CDR1 is MNHEY, CDR2 SVGAGI, per germline. The CDR3 DNA reads TGTGCCAGCAGCTATGGCCGCTCTGGGGCCAACGTCCTGACTTTC. Translated, it gives CASSYGRSGANVLTF.

The V and J genes are TRBV7-6 and TRBJ1-4; D possibly corresponds to TRBD1 (5 bases). The CDR3 spans 16 residues. Looked up from germline, CDR1 is SGHVS and CDR2 is FNYEAQ. V was clipped by 5 bases and J by 2 bases, with 15 bases between them. The CDR3 loop is CASSLGLAGTNEKLFF. CDR3 nucleotides: TGTGCCAGCAGCCTTGGGTTGGCAGGGACTAATGAAAAACTGTTTTTT.

V and J are TRBV6-5 and TRBJ1-2, with 9 bases identical to TRBD1. This CDR3 has 16 amino acids. V lost 0 bases to trimming and J lost 8 bases; unmatched junction nucleotides: 10. Germline loops: CDR1 MNHEY, CDR2 SVGAGI. CDR3 bases: TGTGCCAGCAGTTACTCAATACTGGGACAGGGAGGCGGCTACACCTTC. It yields the protein CASSYSILGQGGGYTF.

Details on this clonotype: The junction departs from germline at one end; a sequencing error may be responsible. The rearrangement uses TRBV6-1 and TRBJ2-4; D is possibly TRBD2 (5 bases). Per the germline V gene, CDR1 is MNHNS and CDR2 is SASEGT. The CDR3 contains 17 residues. CDR3 DNA sequence: TGTGCTAGCAGTGAAGGTTCGGCGGGCGGGCCCCAAAACACCCAGTACTTC. This sequence encodes CASSEGSAGGPQNTQYF.

This clonotype ranks as large. This chain joins TRBV6-5 and TRBJ2-1; 8 nucleotides agree with TRBD2. Per germline, CDR1 MNHEY and CDR2 SVGAGI. V dropped 3 bases and J dropped 6; count of bases not matched to a gene: 7. The CDR3 spans 15 residues. CDR3 DNA sequence: TGTGCCAGCAGTTATGGAGCGGGAGCCTCCAATGAGCAGTTCTTC. Its protein product is CASSYGAGASNEQFF.

The rearrangement joins TRBV6-5 to TRBJ2-1; 12 nucleotides align to TRBD2. The CDR3 runs 14 residues. Germline V gives CDR1 MNHEY, CDR2 SVGAGI. V shed 4 bases, J shed 9 bases, and the junction held 4 bases outside the gene matches. This CDR3 reads CASSSSGRAPEQFF. DNA for the CDR3: TGTGCCAGCAGTTCTAGCGGGAGGGCCCCTGAGCAGTTCTTC.

The rearrangement links TRBV6-1 to TRBJ2-2; 7 bases fit TRBD2. Per germline, CDR1 MNHNS and CDR2 SASEGT. Trimming at V came to 6 bases and at J to 2 bases, leaving 15 bases not matched to a gene. There are 18 residues in the CDR3. CDR3 sequence (DNA): TGTGCCAGCAGACGACCCTTCTCTGGCGGGAGTAACACCGGGGAGCTGTTTTTT. Amino acid sequence: CASRRPFSGGSNTGELFF.

The V call is TRBV6-1, the J call TRBJ2-1; 9 bases are a match to TRBD2. The J call may be wrong; the DNA end is better matched by TRBJ2-7. CDR1 is MNHNS and CDR2 is SASEGT in the germline V gene. The CDR3 sequence is 15 residues long. The chain's CDR3 is CASRTGAGGTYEQYF. As DNA, the CDR3 is TGTGCCAGCAGGACCGGGGCGGGGGGGACCTACGAGCAGTACTTC.

The CDR3 region has the DNA TGTGCCAGCTTTTTCCGGGGGGGCGACCCCCGGGATACGCAGTATTTT. Amino acids: CASFFRGGDPRDTQYF. The chain carries TRBV6-1 and TRBJ2-3, with 8 bases lining up with TRBD2. Germline V gene sequence: CDR1 MNHNS, CDR2 SASEGT. Trimming removed 8 bases from V and 6 bases from J; junction bases left unmatched: 16. This CDR3 region has 16 residues.

The chain has TRBV6-1 and TRBJ1-2; D not resolved. Germline lookup yields CDR1 MNHNS and CDR2 SASEGT. The length of the CDR3 is 13 residues. V dropped 5 bases and J dropped 8 bases, with 15 bases sitting between them. The CDR3 here is CASSPATFGGYTF. Here the CDR3 DNA reads TGTGCCAGCAGTCCGGCCACCTTCGGGGGCTACACCTTC.

A single count supports this clonotype. The chain has TRBV6-2 or TRBV6-3 and TRBJ2-1, with D perhaps matching TRBD2 (7 bases). The CDR3 totals 14 residues. Between the trimmed V and J ends, which lost 2 bases and 10 bases, there was a span of 15 bases. CDR1 is MNHEY, CDR2 SVGEGT, per germline. The CDR3 sequence: CASSYSRGAPEQFF. The CDR3 DNA follows: TGTGCCAGCAGTTACAGTCGGGGGGCGCCCGAGCAGTTCTTC.

As regards this clonotype: One junction end does not reproduce the germline sequence, and a read error may be involved. The rearrangement links TRBV6-1 to TRBJ2-3; weak D call: TRBD1 (5 bases). Per germline, CDR1 MNHNS and CDR2 SASEGT. The CDR3 sequence is 14 residues long. The CDR3 here is CAGSGASGPDTQYF. CDR3 in DNA: TGTGCGGGCAGTGGGGCCAGTGGCCCAGATACCCAGTACTTT.

Note on this clonotype: At one boundary the junction diverges from the germline segment, which might be a read error. The chain recombines TRBV6-5 with TRBJ2-3, with a weak D call TRBD2 (5 bases). Germline V lookup: CDR1 MNHEY, CDR2 SVGAGI. This CDR3 spans 23 amino acids. The CDR3 nucleotides read TGTGCCAGCAGTTACTCGATTTTGTCGAGGGCACCATTCACCCCTAAGAGCACAAATGCGCAGTTTTTT. This gives the protein CASSYSILSRAPFTPKSTNAQFF.

The V and J genes are TRBV6-1 and TRBJ2-1; D could derive from TRBD1 or TRBD2 (7 bases each). TRBJ2-7 matches the DNA end more closely, so the J call is doubtful. The CDR3 is made up of 14 amino acids. Germline V gives CDR1 MNHNS, CDR2 SASEGT. The CDR3 sequence is CAGIQGEGYDEQYF. In nucleotides, the CDR3 is TGTGCCGGCATCCAGGGGGAGGGCTACGATGAGCAGTACTTC.

The chain has TRBV6-1 and TRBJ2-7; 7 bases align to TRBD1. Germline V lookup: CDR1 MNHNS, CDR2 SASEGT. The CDR3 loop spans 15 amino acids. After removal of 1 base from V and 4 bases from J, the junction contained 7 bases not matched to a gene. CDR3 coding DNA: TGTGCCAGCAGTGAAGAGGGGACAGCGCCTTACGAGCAGTACTTC. It yields the protein CASSEEGTAPYEQYF.

The rearrangement uses TRBV10-3 and TRBJ2-1; TRBD2 agrees at 10 bases. Near its end, the DNA agrees better with TRBJ2-5, so the J call may be wrong. The CDR3 runs 14 residues. CDR1 and CDR2 from the germline V gene are ENHRY and SYGVKD. As DNA, the CDR3 is TGTGCCATAGGGGCTAGCGGGAGAAGAGAGACCCAGTACTTC. It yields the protein CAIGASGRRETQYF.

This clonotype appeared a few times. The J gene is TRBJ2-3, the V gene TRBV7-2; TRBD2 matches at 9 bases. With 5 bases clipped from V and 6 bases from J, the junction kept 9 bases outside the gene matches. This CDR3 comprises 15 residues. Germline lookup yields CDR1 SGHTA and CDR2 FQGNSA. This CDR3 reads CASSPGAGGLDTQYF. CDR3 DNA sequence: TGTGCCAGCAGCCCAGGGGCGGGAGGGCTGGATACGCAGTATTTT.